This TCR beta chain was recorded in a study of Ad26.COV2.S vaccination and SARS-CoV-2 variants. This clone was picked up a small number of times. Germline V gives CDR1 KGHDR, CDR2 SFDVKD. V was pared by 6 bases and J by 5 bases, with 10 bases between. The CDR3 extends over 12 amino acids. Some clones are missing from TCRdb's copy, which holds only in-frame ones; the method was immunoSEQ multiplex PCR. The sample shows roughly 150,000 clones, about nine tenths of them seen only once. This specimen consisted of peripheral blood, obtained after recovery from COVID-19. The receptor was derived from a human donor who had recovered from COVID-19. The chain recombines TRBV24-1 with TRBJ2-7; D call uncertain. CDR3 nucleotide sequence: TGTGCCACCAGTTCGGGCTGGGACGAGCAGTACTTC. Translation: CATSSGWDEQYF.